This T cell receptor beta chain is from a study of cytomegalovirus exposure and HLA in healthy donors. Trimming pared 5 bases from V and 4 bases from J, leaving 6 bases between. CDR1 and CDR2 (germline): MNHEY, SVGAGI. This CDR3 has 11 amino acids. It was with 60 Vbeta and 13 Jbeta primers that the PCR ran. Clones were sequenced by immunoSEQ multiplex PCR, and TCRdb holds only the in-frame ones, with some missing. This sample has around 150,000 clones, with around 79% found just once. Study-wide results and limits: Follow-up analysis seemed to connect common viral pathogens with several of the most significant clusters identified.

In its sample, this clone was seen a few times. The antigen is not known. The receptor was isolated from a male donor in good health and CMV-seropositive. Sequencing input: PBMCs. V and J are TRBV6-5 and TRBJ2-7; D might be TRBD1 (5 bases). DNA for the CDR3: TGTGCCAGCAGTAGGGGATACGAGCAGTACTTC. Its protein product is CASSRGYEQYF.